This TCR beta chain was sequenced for a study of cytomegalovirus exposure and HLA in healthy donors. A multiplex PCR was run with 60 Vbeta primers and 13 Jbeta primers. Profiling relied on immunoSEQ multiplex PCR, and the TCRdb table lists in-frame clones only, not all of them. The sample comprises about 160,000 clones, 60% to 80% of which are singletons, and approximately 2.3% rests with the top ten. Findings and caveats of the study: The study designated 150 or so TCR beta chains cytomegalovirus-associated. Later analysis demonstrated an association between a missense DCLRE1C variant and TCR beta V- and J-gene trimming. Through in vitro validation, a few CMV-associated chains were shown to be specific for CMV antigens.

Worth noting for this clone: Its antigen remains unknown.

The CDR3 covers 16 residues. Trimming took 6 bases from V and 7 from J, leaving 19 bases between them. CDR1 is LNHDA and CDR2 is SQIVND in the germline V gene (reference sequence). The origin of this receptor is a man over 45 in good health and CMV-seropositive. This chain uses TRBV19 with TRBJ1-6; D might be TRBD1 (5 bases). Sequenced: PBMCs. For the CDR3, the DNA is TGTGCCAGTAGACGCCGGGGGTGGGGTGAAAATTCACCCCTCCACTTT. It codes for CASRRRGWGENSPLHF.